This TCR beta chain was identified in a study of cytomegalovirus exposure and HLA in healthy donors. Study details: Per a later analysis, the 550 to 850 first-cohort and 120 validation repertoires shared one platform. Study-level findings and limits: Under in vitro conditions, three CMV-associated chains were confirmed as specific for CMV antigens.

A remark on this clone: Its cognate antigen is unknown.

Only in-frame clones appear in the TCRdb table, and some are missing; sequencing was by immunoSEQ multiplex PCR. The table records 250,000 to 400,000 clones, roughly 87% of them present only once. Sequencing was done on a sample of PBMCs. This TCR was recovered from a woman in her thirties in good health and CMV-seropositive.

The CDR3 sequence is CASSSEPGEGFEQYF. The DNA of the CDR3 is TGTGCCAGCAGCTCAGAACCAGGGGAAGGGTTCGAGCAGTACTTC. The J gene is TRBJ2-7, the V gene TRBV9, with D possibly TRBD1 on 6 matching bases. V lost 4 bases and J 6 bases, leaving 20 bases between the germline ends. In germline, CDR1 is SGDLS, CDR2 YYNGEE. The CDR3 contains 15 residues.